The 15 T cell receptor beta chains reported below all come from one sample, sequenced in a study of response to subunit inactivated influenza vaccine. TCRdb itself ran the RT-PCR reads through MiXCR, one entry per CDR3 protein. The data hold about 780,000 distinct CDR3 sequences, with approximately 17% observed a single time. Sequenced here: PBMCs from blood, sampled more than 4 days after vaccination. Source of these receptors: a man in his fifties who received an inactivated influenza vaccine.

The gene calls are TRBV4-2 and TRBJ2-3, with D possibly matching TRBD2 (6 bases). There are 13 residues in the CDR3. CDR1 is LGHNA and CDR2 is YNFKEQ in the germline V gene. Trimming removed 8 bases from V and 6 bases from J, with 15 bases in between. CDR3 amino acids: CASGKPGVDTQYF. The CDR3 DNA reads as TGTGCCAGCGGAAAACCGGGGGTGGATACGCAGTATTTT.

This clonotype was counted a few times. The chain uses TRBV28 and TRBJ2-3, with 10 bases lining up with TRBD2. Trimming removed 2 bases from V and 2 bases from J; junction bases left unmatched: 7. This CDR3 is built from 17 residues. CDR1 and CDR2 from the germline V gene are MDHEN and SYDVKM. The CDR3 protein is CASSLLLAGVNTDTQYF. The CDR3 region has the DNA TGTGCCAGCAGTTTACTCCTAGCGGGGGTAAACACAGATACGCAGTATTTT.

Here the CDR3 reads CASAAGGSSYEQYF. Here the CDR3 DNA reads TGTGCCAGCGCCGCCGGGGGGAGCTCCTACGAGCAGTACTTC. The chain couples TRBV7-2 to TRBJ2-7; 7 bases are shared with TRBD2. The CDR3 consists of 14 residues. CDR1 and CDR2 from the germline V gene are SGHTA and FQGNSA. Germline trimming cut 8 bases from V and 0 bases from J; bases unmatched to any gene: 7.

This clonotype was counted only a few times. This chain uses TRBV10-3 with TRBJ2-2, with TRBD2 matching over 12 bases. With V trimmed by 4 bases and J by 7 bases, 1 base remained unmatched. CDR1 and CDR2 from the germline V gene are ENHRY and SYGVKD. The CDR3 spans 14 residues. CDR3 bases: TGTGCCATCAGTGGGACTAGCGGGGTCGGGGAGCTGTTTTTT. This gives the protein CAISGTSGVGELFF.

The CDR3 spells CSARGLAGELDTQYF. The CDR3 DNA follows: TGCAGTGCTCGGGGACTAGCGGGAGAGCTCGATACGCAGTATTTT. This sequence joins TRBV20-1 and TRBJ2-3, with TRBD2 matching over 14 bases. J lost 6 bases, V lost 5 bases, and 7 bases had no gene match. CDR3 size: 15 residues. CDR1 is DFQATT, CDR2 SNEGSKA, per germline (reference sequence).

The gene calls are TRBV20-1 and TRBJ1-6; a possible D gene is TRBD1 (5 bases). Germline-derived CDR1 and CDR2 are DFQATT and SNEGSKA (reference sequence). The CDR3 length is 17 residues. V was pared by 0 bases and J by 0 bases, with 12 bases between. CDR3 nucleotide sequence: TGCAGTGCTAGAGATCAAGGGGCGAGCTCCTATAATTCACCCCTCCACTTT. It yields the protein CSARDQGASSYNSPLHF.

The chain is built from TRBV6-5 and TRBJ1-5; unclear D gene. From germline, CDR1 is MNHEY and CDR2 SVGAGI. CDR3 length equals 15 residues. The V gene lost 0 bases and the J gene lost 0 bases, with 6 bases spanning the gap. For the CDR3, the DNA is TGTGCCAGCAGTTACTCCCGTAATAGCAATCAGCCCCAGCATTTT. This codes for CASSYSRNSNQPQHF.

This clonotype has a handful of counts. This chain connects TRBV6-2 or TRBV6-3 to TRBJ2-1, with 15 positions matching TRBD2. This CDR3 has 19 amino acids. Germline values: CDR1 MNHEY, CDR2 SVGEGT. V was clipped by 2 bases and J by 5 bases; unmatched bases: 10. This chain's CDR3 is CASSYPRTSGRVQDNEQFF. In DNA form, the CDR3 reads TGTGCCAGCAGTTACCCGAGGACTAGCGGGAGGGTCCAGGACAATGAGCAGTTCTTC.

In its sample, this clonotype was seen many times. The chain has TRBV6-1 and TRBJ1-4, with D possibly TRBD1 on 6 matching bases. The CDR3 covers 13 residues. With 4 bases removed from V and 14 bases from J, the gap between germline ends came to 17 bases. Germline V gene data show CDR1 as MNHNS and CDR2 as SASEGT. CDR3 amino acids: CASSGAGARLLFF. CDR3 sequence (DNA): TGTGCCAGCAGTGGTGCAGGGGCCCGACTGCTGTTTTTT.

This clonotype was counted between two and nine times. V gene TRBV29-1 combines with J gene TRBJ1-1, with a tentative D call TRBD1 (5 bases). V lost 4 bases and J 1 base, leaving 13 bases between the germline ends. Per the germline V gene, CDR1 is SQVTM and CDR2 is ANQGSEA. The CDR3 contains 14 residues. The CDR3 DNA reads as TGCAGCGTTGGGAGGGCTGGGGGGAACACTGAAGCTTTCTTT. It is translated as CSVGRAGGNTEAFF.

A few counts support this clonotype. The chain employs TRBV27 and TRBJ2-7; weak D call: TRBD2 (5 bases). The CDR3 totals 11 residues. Germline CDR1 is MNHEY and CDR2 is SMNVEV (reference sequence). V lost 5 bases and J 8 bases, leaving 10 bases between the germline ends. CDR3 amino acids: CASSPGNKQYF. CDR3 DNA: TGTGCCAGCAGTCCGGGAAACAAGCAGTACTTC.

The rearrangement links TRBV29-1 to TRBJ2-7; 12 nucleotides align to TRBD1. The germline CDR1 and CDR2 sequences are SQVTM and ANQGSEA. Trimming at V came to 4 bases and at J to 2 bases, leaving 6 bases not matched to a gene. The CDR3 has 15 amino acids. The CDR3: CSVGDRGRRPYEQYF. CDR3 DNA: TGCAGCGTTGGGGACAGGGGGCGCCGTCCCTACGAGCAGTACTTC.

Many counts were recorded for this clonotype. The chain uses TRBV5-1 and TRBJ2-3; no clear D gene. The CDR3 runs to 12 residues. Germline assignment: CDR1 SGHRS and CDR2 YFSETQ. The germline V and J ends were trimmed by 5 bases and 4 bases, with 8 bases remaining between them. In DNA, the CDR3 is TGCGCCAGCAGTCCGCCGGCAGATACGCAGTATTTT. Its protein product is CASSPPADTQYF.

V gene TRBV28 combines with J gene TRBJ2-6; no firm D call. Germline V gene data show CDR1 as MDHEN and CDR2 as SYDVKM. CDR3 length: 13 amino acids. V lost 4 bases to trimming and J lost 2 bases, with 3 bases between them. CDR3 region: CASSSAGANVLTF. Here the CDR3 DNA reads TGTGCCAGCAGTTCCGCTGGGGCCAACGTCCTGACTTTC. The full variable domain, rest sourced from reference TRBV28 and TRBJ2-6, is DVKVTQSSRYLVKRTGEKVFLECVQDMDHENMFWYRQDPGLGLRLIYFSYDVKMKEKGDIPEGYSVSREKKERFSLILESASTNQTSMYLCASSSAGANVLTFGAGSRLTVL.

V is TRBV20-1 and J is TRBJ1-2; TRBD1 aligns across 7 bases. This CDR3 is 15 amino acids long. Germline-derived CDR1 and CDR2 are DFQATT and SNEGSKA (reference sequence). V shed 6 bases, J shed 4 bases, and the junction held 14 bases outside the gene matches. The CDR3 sequence: CSAWPLGQAIYGYTF. Written as DNA, the CDR3 is TGCAGTGCCTGGCCCCTTGGACAGGCTATCTATGGCTACACCTTC.